Included here is one T cell receptor (beta chain) sequence, with context. This table comes from immunoSEQ multiplex PCR, and its TCRdb copy is limited to in-frame clones, with some not included. The sample includes about 71,000 clones, just under 95% of them seen just once. Researchers took blood at baseline, on cycle 4 day 1, and on cycle 7 day 1. The data are from a study of OX40 agonist ivuxolimab in advanced cancers. Study at large: Subjects had a mean age of approximately 60 years, with a range of roughly 20 to 80; roughly 80% were male.

The V gene's germline CDR1 is SGHVS and CDR2 FQNEAQ. Germline trimming cut 5 bases from V and 6 bases from J; bases unmatched to any gene: 7. The CDR3 has 14 residues. V gene TRBV7-8 combines with J gene TRBJ2-7, with 10 bases that match TRBD1. The source material was CD4+ or CD8+ T cells sorted from blood, sampled in a trial of the OX40 agonist ivuxolimab. The receptor was isolated from an adult with an advanced solid tumor such as melanoma, head and neck, liver or kidney cancer. For the CDR3, the DNA is TGTGCCAGCAGCATGACAGGGGGCTTGGGCGAGCAGTACTTC. Encoded protein: CASSMTGGLGEQYF.